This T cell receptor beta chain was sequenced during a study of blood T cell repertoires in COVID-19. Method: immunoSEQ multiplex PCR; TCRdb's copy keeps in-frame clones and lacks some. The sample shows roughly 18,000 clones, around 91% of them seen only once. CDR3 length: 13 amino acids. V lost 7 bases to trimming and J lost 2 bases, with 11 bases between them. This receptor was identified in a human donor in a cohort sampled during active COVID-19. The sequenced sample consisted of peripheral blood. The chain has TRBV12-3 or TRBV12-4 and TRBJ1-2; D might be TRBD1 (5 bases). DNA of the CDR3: TGTGCCAGCATGCGGCAGGGCAACTATGGCTACACCTTC. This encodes CASMRQGNYGYTF.